This T cell receptor beta chain came from a study of OX40 agonist ivuxolimab in advanced cancers. Study information: In this cohort, patients received ivuxolimab, an agonistic anti-OX40 (CD134) antibody. Dose-escalation patients' cancers were hepatocellular carcinoma, melanoma, renal cell or head and neck cancer.

Using immunoSEQ multiplex PCR, the repertoire was profiled, and TCRdb retains in-frame clones only, with some absent. The sample lists some 17,000 clones; 72% were seen once. The CDR3 has 13 residues. V shed 3 bases, J shed 4 bases, and the junction held 2 bases outside the gene matches. Germline V gene lookup returns CDR1 LNHDA and CDR2 SQIVND (reference sequence). This clone was counted a single time. Patients were ruled out by autoimmune disease history or systemic immunosuppression. The chain uses TRBV19 and TRBJ2-7; 8 bases map to TRBD2. The TCR sequence derives from an adult with an advanced solid tumor such as melanoma, head and neck, liver or kidney cancer. The specimen comprised CD4+ or CD8+ T cells sorted from blood, sampled in a trial of the OX40 agonist ivuxolimab. The CDR3 reads CASSMTSEYEQYF. In nucleotides, the CDR3 is TGTGCCAGTAGTATGACTAGCGAGTACGAGCAGTACTTC.